This TCR beta chain was profiled in a study of Tregs in tolerant kidney transplant recipients. Study conclusions and caveats: Expanding Tregs on activated donor B cells appeared to best identify donor-specific TCRbeta clones.

V was shortened by 8 bases and J by 1 base, with 15 bases between the two germline ends. The CDR3 has 14 amino acids. Germline V CDR1 and CDR2: ENHRY, SYGVKD. Thawed PBMCs were FACS-sorted into unstimulated CD4+CD25+CD127- regulatory T cells, CD4+CD25- non-regulatory cells, CD4 and CD8 cells. On this clone itself: Its antigen is unidentified.

Clones were read by immunoSEQ multiplex PCR, and TCRdb kept only the in-frame ones, dropping some. In the table there are roughly 70,000 clones, around 83% of which are singletons. The source of this sequence is a human donor in good health. Input material: CD4+ T cells from blood. This sequence joins TRBV10-3 and TRBJ2-7; no clear D. The CDR3 sequence: CAIGESADSYEQYF. The CDR3 bases are TGTGCCATCGGCGAGTCGGCAGATTCCTACGAGCAGTACTTC.